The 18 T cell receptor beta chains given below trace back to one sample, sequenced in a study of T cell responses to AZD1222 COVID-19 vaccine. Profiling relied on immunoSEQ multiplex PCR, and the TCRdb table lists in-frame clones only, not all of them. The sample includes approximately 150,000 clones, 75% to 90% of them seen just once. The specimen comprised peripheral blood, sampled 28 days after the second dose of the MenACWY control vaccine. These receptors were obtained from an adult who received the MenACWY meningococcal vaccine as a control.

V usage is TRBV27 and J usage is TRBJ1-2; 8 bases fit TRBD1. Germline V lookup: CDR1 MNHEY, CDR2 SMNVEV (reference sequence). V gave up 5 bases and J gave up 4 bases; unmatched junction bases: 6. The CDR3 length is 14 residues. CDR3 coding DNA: TGTGCCAGCAGTCAGCACCAGGGGGCCTATGGCTACACCTTC. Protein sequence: CASSQHQGAYGYTF.

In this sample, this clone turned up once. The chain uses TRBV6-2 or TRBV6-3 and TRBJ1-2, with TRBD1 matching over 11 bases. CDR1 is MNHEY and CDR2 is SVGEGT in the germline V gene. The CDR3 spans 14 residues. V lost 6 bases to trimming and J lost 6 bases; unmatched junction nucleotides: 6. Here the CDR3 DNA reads TGTGCCAGCAGCCCCGGGACAGGGGGTGATGGCTACACCTTC. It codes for CASSPGTGGDGYTF.

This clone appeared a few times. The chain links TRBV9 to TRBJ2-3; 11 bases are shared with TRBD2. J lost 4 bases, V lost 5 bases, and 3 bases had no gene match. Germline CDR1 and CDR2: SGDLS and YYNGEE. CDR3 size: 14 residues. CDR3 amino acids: CASSSGRAADTQYF. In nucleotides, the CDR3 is TGTGCCAGCAGTAGCGGGAGGGCCGCAGATACGCAGTATTTT.

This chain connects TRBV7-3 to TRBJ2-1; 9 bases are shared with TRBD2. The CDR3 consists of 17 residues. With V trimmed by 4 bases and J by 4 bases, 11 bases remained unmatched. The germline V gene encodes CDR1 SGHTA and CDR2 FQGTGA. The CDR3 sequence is CASSSPPGTSLYNEQFF. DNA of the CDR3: TGTGCCAGCAGCTCCCCCCCGGGGACTAGCTTATACAATGAGCAGTTCTTC. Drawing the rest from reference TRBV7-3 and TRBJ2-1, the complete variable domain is GAGVSQTPSNKVTEKGKYVELRCDPISGHTALYWYRQSLGQGPEFLIYFQGTGAADDSGLPNDRFFAVRPEGSVSTLKIQRTERGDSAVYLCASSSPPGTSLYNEQFFGPGTRLTVL.

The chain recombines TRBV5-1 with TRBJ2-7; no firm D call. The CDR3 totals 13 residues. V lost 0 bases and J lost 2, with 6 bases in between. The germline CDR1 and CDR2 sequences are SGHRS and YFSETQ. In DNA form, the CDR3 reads TGCGCCAGCAGCTTGGGTTTCACCTACGAGCAGTACTTC. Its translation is CASSLGFTYEQYF.

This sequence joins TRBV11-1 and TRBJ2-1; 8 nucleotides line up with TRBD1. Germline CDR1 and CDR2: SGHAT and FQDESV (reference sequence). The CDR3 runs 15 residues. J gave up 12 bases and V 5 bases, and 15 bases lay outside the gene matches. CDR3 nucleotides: TGTGCCAGCAGCCCAGAGACAGGGGTACGCGGGGCGCAGTTCTTC. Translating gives CASSPETGVRGAQFF.

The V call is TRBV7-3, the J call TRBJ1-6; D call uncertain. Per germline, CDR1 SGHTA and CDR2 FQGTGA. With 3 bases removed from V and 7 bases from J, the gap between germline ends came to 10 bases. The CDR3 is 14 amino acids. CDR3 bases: TGTGCCAGCAGCTTTGGGCAGCGAAATTCACCCCTCCACTTT. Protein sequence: CASSFGQRNSPLHF.

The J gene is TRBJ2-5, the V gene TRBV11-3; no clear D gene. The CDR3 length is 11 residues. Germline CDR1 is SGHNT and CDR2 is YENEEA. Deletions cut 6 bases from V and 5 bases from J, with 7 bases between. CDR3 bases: TGTGCCAGCAGTGTGACCGAGACCCAGTACTTC. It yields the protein CASSVTETQYF.

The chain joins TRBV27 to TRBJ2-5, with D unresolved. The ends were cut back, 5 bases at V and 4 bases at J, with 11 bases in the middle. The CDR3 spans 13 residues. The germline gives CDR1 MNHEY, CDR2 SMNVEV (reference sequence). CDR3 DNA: TGTGCCAGCAGTCTGGGGATCCTAGAGACCCAGTACTTC. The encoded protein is CASSLGILETQYF.

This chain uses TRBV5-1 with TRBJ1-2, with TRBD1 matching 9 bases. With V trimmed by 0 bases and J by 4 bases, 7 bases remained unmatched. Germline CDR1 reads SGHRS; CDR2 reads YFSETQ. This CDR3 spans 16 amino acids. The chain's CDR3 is CASSLGQGVEIYGYTF. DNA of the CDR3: TGCGCCAGCAGCTTGGGACAGGGGGTTGAGATCTATGGCTACACCTTC.

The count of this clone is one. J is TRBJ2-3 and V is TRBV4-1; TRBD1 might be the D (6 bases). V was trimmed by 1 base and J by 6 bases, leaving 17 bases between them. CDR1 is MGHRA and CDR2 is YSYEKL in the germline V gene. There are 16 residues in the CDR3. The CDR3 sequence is CASSQVPTGPQDTQYF. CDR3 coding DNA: TGCGCCAGCAGCCAAGTACCCACAGGGCCCCAGGATACGCAGTATTTT.

CDR3 in DNA: TGCGCCAGCTCCCAAAGGGTGAGCGGACTTAATGAGCAGTTCTTC. It specifies CASSQRVSGLNEQFF. This chain connects TRBV10-1 to TRBJ2-1, with D maybe TRBD2 (5 bases). Trimming stripped 8 bases from V and 7 bases from J, with 21 bases between. The CDR3 has 15 residues. Germline assignment: CDR1 WNHNN and CDR2 SYGVQD (reference sequence).

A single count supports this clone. The CDR3 region has the DNA TGTGCCTGGAGTGGCGGCACAGATACGCAGTATTTT. Residues: CAWSGGTDTQYF. The chain recombines TRBV30 with TRBJ2-3; D gene ambiguous. Trimming took off 1 base at V and 1 base at J, with 3 bases between the two ends. Germline V gives CDR1 GTSNPN, CDR2 SVGIG (reference sequence). CDR3 length equals 12 residues.

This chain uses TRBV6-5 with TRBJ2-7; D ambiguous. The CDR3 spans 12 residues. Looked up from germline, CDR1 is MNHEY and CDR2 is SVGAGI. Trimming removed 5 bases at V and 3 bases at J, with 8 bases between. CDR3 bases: TGTGCCAGCAGTCGAGACGGCTACGAGCAGTACTTC. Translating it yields CASSRDGYEQYF.

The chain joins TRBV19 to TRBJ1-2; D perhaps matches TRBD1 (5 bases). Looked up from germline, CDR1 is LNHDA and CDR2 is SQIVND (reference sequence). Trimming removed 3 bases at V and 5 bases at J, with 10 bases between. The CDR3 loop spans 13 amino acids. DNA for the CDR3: TGTGCCAGTAGTATGAGGGACGGTTATGGCTACACCTTC. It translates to CASSMRDGYGYTF.

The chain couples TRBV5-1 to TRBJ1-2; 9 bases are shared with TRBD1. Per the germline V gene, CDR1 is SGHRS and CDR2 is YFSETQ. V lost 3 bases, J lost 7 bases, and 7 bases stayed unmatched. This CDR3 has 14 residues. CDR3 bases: TGCGCCAGCAGCTCCCGACAGGGGGTTGTTGGCTACACCTTC. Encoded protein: CASSSRQGVVGYTF.

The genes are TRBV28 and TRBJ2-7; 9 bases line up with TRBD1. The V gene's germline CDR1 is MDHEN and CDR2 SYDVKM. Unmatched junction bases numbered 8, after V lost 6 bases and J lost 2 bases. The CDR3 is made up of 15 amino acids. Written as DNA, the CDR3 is TGTGCCAGCAGGCCCGGGACAGGGTTCGCCTACGAGCAGTACTTC. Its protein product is CASRPGTGFAYEQYF.

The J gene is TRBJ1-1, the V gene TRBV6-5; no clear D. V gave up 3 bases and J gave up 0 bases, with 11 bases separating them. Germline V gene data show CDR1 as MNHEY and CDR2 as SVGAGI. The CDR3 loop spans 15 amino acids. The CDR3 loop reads CASSYSAAMNTEAFF. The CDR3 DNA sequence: TGTGCCAGCAGTTATTCGGCGGCGATGAACACTGAAGCTTTCTTT.